Listed below are T cell receptor beta chains from one sample, sequenced in a study of tumor-infiltrating lymphocytes in primary liver carcinoma. One entry per CDR3 protein results from TCRdb running MiXCR on the multiplex PCR reads. The sample has about 310,000 distinct CDR3 sequences; approximately 58% are singletons. Sequencing was performed on peripheral blood. The receptors come from a young woman with primary liver carcinoma and hepatitis B virus infection. CDR3s include the opening cysteine and the closing phenylalanine or tryptophan. A D gene is named only where the DNA matches it firmly. Size values are once, few and many counts, or a class for expanded clones, and some rows have none.

>.|TRBV6-6|.|TRBJ2-2
TGTGCCAGCATGGGTGGAATCAGGACCGGGGAGCTGTTTTTT
CASMGGIRTGELFF
>.|TRBV6-1|.|TRBJ2-7
TGTGCCAGCAGTGCTACTGGGCCCTGGCCCTCCTACGAGCAGTACTTC
CASSATGPWPSYEQYF
>.|TRBV29-1|.|TRBJ2-2
TGCAGCGCCACCAGACAGAACACCCGGGAGCTGTTTTTT
CSATRQNTRELFF
>many|TRBV29-1|.|TRBJ2-5
TGCAGCGTTGCCGGGCAGTACCAAGAGACCCAGTACTTC
CSVAGQYQETQYF
>.|TRBV4-2|.|TRBJ1-2
TGTGCCAGCAGCCAAGAGGTGCGGGAGTACTATGGCTACACCTTC
CASSQEVREYYGYTF
>few|TRBV12-3/TRBV12-4|TRBD2|TRBJ2-2
TGTGCCAGCAGTCAAACCGTAGCGGGAGGGCGTACCGGGGAGCTGTTTTTT
CASSQTVAGGRTGELFF
>.|TRBV11-1|TRBD1|TRBJ2-7
TGTGCCAGCTGGGGACAGGGTTCGAACGAGCAGTACTTC
CASWGQGSNEQYF
>.|TRBV6-5|.|TRBJ1-2
TGTGCCAGCAGTTACGCCTGGACAAAGGGACTGACCTATGGCTACACCTTC
CASSYAWTKGLTYGYTF
>.|TRBV7-9|.|TRBJ2-1
TGTGCCAGCAGCTTAGGAGAGTCACGCAATGAGCAGTTCTTC
CASSLGESRNEQFF
>.|TRBV7-9|.|TRBJ2-5
TGTGCCGGGGGATACCAAGAGACCCAGTACTTC
CAGGYQETQYF
>few|TRBV28|.|TRBJ1-2
TGTGCCAGCTACATAGGACCGCCGTGGGATGGCTACACCTTC
CASYIGPPWDGYTF
>few|TRBV5-4|TRBD2|TRBJ2-1
TGTGCCAGCAGCCGTTTAGCGGGAGGGGGGTACAATGAGCAGTTCTTC
CASSRLAGGGYNEQFF
>.|TRBV6-5|TRBD2|TRBJ2-7
TGTGCCACCAGACGCACCGTTAGCGGGAACTCCTACGAACAGTACTTC
CATRRTVSGNSYEQYF
>.|TRBV12-3/TRBV12-4|TRBD2|TRBJ2-1
TGTGCCAGCAGACCAGCGGGAGGACACTACAATGAGCAGTTCTTC
CASRPAGGHYNEQFF
>once|TRBV11-2|.|TRBJ2-1
TGTCCCAGCAGCTTTGGGACCCACCCAGGGTATGAGCAGATCTTC
CPSSFGTHPGYEQIF
>.|TRBV11-2|.|TRBJ2-7
TGTGCCAGCAGCTTAGCCCATATACGGGCAGAGAAAAAGGTCGAGCAGTACTTC
CASSLAHIRAEKKVEQYF
>many|TRBV12-3/TRBV12-4|.|TRBJ1-1
TGTGCCAGCAGCCCCACGGACGGATTCCGGGCTTTCTTT
CASSPTDGFRAFF
>few|TRBV14|.|TRBJ2-7
TGTGCCAGCAGCCTGAGACTTCGGGAGCAGTACTTC
CASSLRLREQYF
>.|TRBV29-1|.|TRBJ2-1
TGCAGCGCTACTAAAGCGGTTGGTGGGAGATCACATGAGCAGTTCTTC
CSATKAVGGRSHEQFF
>.|TRBV7-9|.|TRBJ1-1
TGTGCCAGCAGCTTAGCTCTGGGCAGGGGTTTTGGAGCTTTCTTT
CASSLALGRGFGAFF
>once|TRBV14|.|TRBJ2-1
TGTGCCAGCAGCCAAGGCTTAGCGGATGGGCAGTTCTTC
CASSQGLADGQFF
>few|TRBV14|.|TRBJ1-1
TGTGCCAGCAGCCGTTCCTTTTTAGGGGCAGAAGCTTTCTTT
CASSRSFLGAEAFF
>.|TRBV5-1|.|TRBJ2-7
TGCGCCAGCAGCTTGGCGGCAGTGACCTACGAGCAGTACTTC
CASSLAAVTYEQYF
>few|TRBV5-6|.|TRBJ2-7
TGTGCCAGCAGCTCTGGACAGTCCAGTATGGAGCAGTACTTC
CASSSGQSSMEQYF
>once|TRBV28|TRBD1|TRBJ2-5
TGTGCCAGCAGTTCATGGGACAGTCCGGGCCAAGAGACCCAGTACTTC
CASSSWDSPGQETQYF
>many|TRBV4-1|.|TRBJ1-1
TGCGCCAGCAGCCAAGATCGTTGGGCAGGGGCTATTGAAGCTTTCTTT
CASSQDRWAGAIEAFF
>.|TRBV12-3/TRBV12-4|.|TRBJ2-3
TGTGCCAGCAGTCACTGGAGCACAGATACGCAGTATTTT
CASSHWSTDTQYF
>many|TRBV4-1|.|TRBJ1-1
TGCGCCAGCAGCCAAGATAGTCTTAATTACGCTTTCTTT
CASSQDSLNYAFF
>.|TRBV30|TRBD1|TRBJ2-5
TGTGCCTGGACCCCCGGGACAGGGGGAGACGAGACCCAGTACTTC
CAWTPGTGGDETQYF
>.|TRBV7-9|.|TRBJ2-5
TGTGCCAGCAGCTCTACCGGTCTGGAGGGGGAGACCCAGTACTTC
CASSSTGLEGETQYF
>few|TRBV12-3/TRBV12-4|.|TRBJ2-5
TGTGCCAGCAAGAGATTTAACGAAGAGACCCAGTACTTC
CASKRFNEETQYF
>many|TRBV12-3/TRBV12-4|.|TRBJ1-3
TGTGCCAGCAGTAAAGACAGCTCTGGAAACACCATATATTTT
CASSKDSSGNTIYF
>.|TRBV6-6|.|TRBJ2-3
TGTGCCAGCACCGAGGCGGCGGGGAGCACAGATACGCAGTATTTT
CASTEAAGSTDTQYF
>few|TRBV5-8|.|TRBJ2-7
TGTGCCAGCAGCAAACGTTCATACTACGAGCAGTACTTC
CASSKRSYYEQYF
>.|TRBV5-1|.|TRBJ2-5
TGCGCCAGCAGCTGGAATATAGGGTTGGGGACCCAGTACTTC
CASSWNIGLGTQYF
>.|TRBV30|.|TRBJ2-5
TGTGCCTGGAGTGGATTGGGGGCGTCAGGGGAGACCCAGTACTTC
CAWSGLGASGETQYF
>once|TRBV12-3/TRBV12-4|TRBD1|TRBJ2-1
TGTGTCAGCAGTTTAGAGGCAGGGGGTTACAATGAGCAGTTCTTC
CVSSLEAGGYNEQFF
>.|TRBV2|.|TRBJ1-1
TGTGCCAGCACGCGGGACACACTTGAAGCCTTCTTT
CASTRDTLEAFF
>.|TRBV14|.|TRBJ2-3
TGTGCCAGCAGCCAAGCATGGGGGACAGATACGCAGTATTTT
CASSQAWGTDTQYF
>many|TRBV6-6|.|TRBJ2-2
TGTGCCAGCAGCGAAACGGGAGACACCGGGGAGCTGTTTTTT
CASSETGDTGELFF
>few|TRBV28|.|TRBJ2-7
TGTGCCAGCAGTTCCCCCGGGGAAGAGGCCTACGAGCAGTACTTC
CASSSPGEEAYEQYF
>.|TRBV11-1|TRBD2|TRBJ2-1
TGCGCCAGCAGCCTACCGGGACTAGCGGGCCGGGAGCAATTCTTC
CASSLPGLAGREQFF
>.|TRBV5-1|.|TRBJ2-1
TGCGCCAGCAGCTTTACAGGGTACAATGAGCAGTTCTTC
CASSFTGYNEQFF
>.|TRBV4-2|.|TRBJ2-2
TGTGCCAGGAGCCAGACCGGGATCAAGGAACTTGGGGAGCTGTTTTTT
CARSQTGIKELGELFF
>.|TRBV5-1|TRBD2|TRBJ2-1
TGCGCCAGCAGCTTCGGACTAGCGGGAGCGGGCAATGAGCAGTTCTTC
CASSFGLAGAGNEQFF
>.|TRBV28|TRBD1|TRBJ2-7
TGTGCCAGCAGGCTGACAGGGGGATGGTACGAGCAGTACTTC
CASRLTGGWYEQYF
>few|TRBV11-2|.|TRBJ1-1
TGTGCCAGCAGCTTAACCCAGGTGGACACTGAAGCTTCCTTT
CASSLTQVDTEASF
>many|TRBV4-1|.|TRBJ1-6
TGCGCCAGCAGCCAAGCACTTGCTAATTCACCCCTCCACTTT
CASSQALANSPLHF
>.|TRBV6-9|.|TRBJ2-5
TGTGCCAGCGGTTACCCTGGGGGGCGGGAGACCCAGTACTTC
CASGYPGGRETQYF
>.|TRBV14|.|TRBJ2-5
TGTGCCAACCCCCTGGGCCAGCGAGAGACCCAGTACTTC
CANPLGQRETQYF
>many|TRBV6-1|TRBD2|TRBJ2-3
TGTGCCAGCAGTTTGGGACTAGCGGGACCAGATACGCAGTATTTT
CASSLGLAGPDTQYF
>.|TRBV12-3/TRBV12-4|.|TRBJ2-3
TGTGCCAGCAGTTCAGCGGGTAGCCGGAACACGGATACGCAGTATTTT
CASSSAGSRNTDTQYF